Below are 5 T cell receptor beta chains sequenced from a single sample in a study of identical twins. One entry per CDR3 protein results from TCRdb running MiXCR on the 5' RACE reads. The table records 210,000 or so distinct CDR3 sequences, approximately 15% of them present only once. This sample also belongs to another study, concerning T cells expressing NK-cell markers.

Sequenced material: CD8+ T cells sorted from blood. The receptors come from a woman aged 18-29 years in good health.

There are a few counts of this clonotype. The chain links TRBV30 to TRBJ2-7; D unresolved. Germline CDR1 reads GTSNPN; CDR2 reads SVGIG (reference sequence). The CDR3 has 12 amino acids. V dropped 3 bases and J dropped 4 bases, with 10 bases sitting between them. The DNA for the CDR3 is TGTGCCTGGAGGGAGAATGGGTACGAGCAGTACTTC. It specifies CAWRENGYEQYF.

The rearrangement joins TRBV7-6 to TRBJ2-3; maybe TRBD2 (6 bases). CDR1 and CDR2 (germline): SGHVS, FNYEAQ. There are 14 residues in the CDR3. Trimming shortened V by 5 bases and J by 5 bases, and 14 bases separated the two germline ends. CDR3 residues: CASSPEGRGDTQYF. The CDR3 nucleotides are TGTGCCAGCAGCCCGGAGGGCCGAGGAGATACGCAGTATTTT.

The rearrangement links TRBV3-1 to TRBJ2-5, with D hard to call. CDR3 length: 13 residues. CDR1 and CDR2 from the germline V gene are LGHDT and YNNKEL (reference sequence). Trimming left V 5 bases short and J 0 bases short, with 7 bases between. The CDR3 protein is CASSEDHQETQYF. In nucleotides, the CDR3 is TGTGCCAGCAGCGAGGACCACCAAGAGACCCAGTACTTC.

The chain couples TRBV7-8 to TRBJ2-7; D gene uncertain. The V end lost 4 bases, the J end lost 3 bases, and 13 bases lay between the germline ends. The length of the CDR3 is 14 residues. Germline CDR1 reads SGHVS; CDR2 reads FQNEAQ. The CDR3 DNA reads as TGTGCCAGCAGCTCCGAACTCGACCTCTACGAGCAGTACTTC. This translates into CASSSELDLYEQYF.

V usage is TRBV4-1 and J usage is TRBJ2-7; the D call may be TRBD1 or TRBD2 (5 bases each). V was shortened by 2 bases and J by 4 bases, with 18 bases between the two germline ends. Germline V gene sequence: CDR1 MGHRA, CDR2 YSYEKL. The CDR3 extends over 16 amino acids. The CDR3 DNA reads TGCGCCAGCAGCCAAACGACCGGGACCACGGATTACGAGCAGTACTTC. Amino acid sequence: CASSQTTGTTDYEQYF.